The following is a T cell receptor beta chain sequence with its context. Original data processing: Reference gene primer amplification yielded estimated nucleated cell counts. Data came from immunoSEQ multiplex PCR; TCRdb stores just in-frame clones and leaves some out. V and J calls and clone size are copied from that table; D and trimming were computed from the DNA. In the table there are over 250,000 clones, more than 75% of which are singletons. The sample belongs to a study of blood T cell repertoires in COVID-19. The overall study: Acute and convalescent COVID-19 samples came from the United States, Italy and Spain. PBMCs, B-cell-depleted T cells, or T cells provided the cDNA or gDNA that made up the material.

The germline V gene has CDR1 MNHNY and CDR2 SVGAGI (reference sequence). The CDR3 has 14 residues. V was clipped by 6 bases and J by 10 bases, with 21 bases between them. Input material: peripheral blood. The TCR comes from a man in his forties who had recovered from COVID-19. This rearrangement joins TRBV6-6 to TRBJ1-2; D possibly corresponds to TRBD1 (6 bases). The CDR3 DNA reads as TGTGCCAGCAGCTCGACGACAGGCACGCTCGACTACACCTTC. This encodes CASSSTTGTLDYTF.